The rows below give T cell receptor beta chains drawn from one sample of a study of beta chain features in type 1 diabetes. TCRdb's copy holds only in-frame clones and misses some; the assay was immunoSEQ multiplex PCR. The sample contains 130,000 to 150,000 clones, 8.5% to 12% of which appear only once. Material for sequencing was naive CD4+ T cells from blood. Every receptor here comes from a man aged 18 to 29 in good health. Each CDR3 is given with its conserved first and last residue. A D gene is named only where the DNA matches it firmly. A clone size is listed for some rows: how often the clone was seen (once, few, many), or a class if it is expanded.

clone_size | j_call | v_call | d_call | cdr3_nt | cdr3_aa
- | TRBJ1-2 | TRBV6-5 | TRBD1 | TGTGCCAGCAGTCCGTCGGGGGCCAGGGGGGATGGCTACACCTTC | CASSPSGARGDGYTF
few | TRBJ2-5 | TRBV7-2 | TRBD1 | TGTGCCAGCAGCTTAGCCGACAGGGGCCGGACCCAGTACTTC | CASSLADRGRTQYF
- | TRBJ2-3 | TRBV9 | TRBD1 | TGTGCCAGCAGCTTCGGACAGGGGGCTGGATCAGATACGCAGTATTTT | CASSFGQGAGSDTQYF
- | TRBJ1-6 | TRBV6-5 | - | TGTGCCAGCAGTTACTCCAGGAACTCACCCCTCCACTTT | CASSYSRNSPLHF
many | TRBJ1-6 | TRBV7-9 | - | TGTGCCAGCAGCCCCGGGTCCTCTAGGTCACCCCTCCACTTT | CASSPGSSRSPLHF
- | TRBJ1-2 | TRBV6-5 | - | TGTGCCAGCAGTTACTCGATCGCAGCTAACTATGGCTACACCTTC | CASSYSIAANYGYTF
few | TRBJ1-4 | TRBV5-6 | - | TGTGCCAGCAGCTTGACAGGGTCGAATGAAAAACTGTTTTTT | CASSLTGSNEKLFF
few | TRBJ1-5 | TRBV19 | TRBD1 | TGTGCCAGTAGTATAAGGGACAGGGGGCTTCGCAATCAGCCCCAGCATTTT | CASSIRDRGLRNQPQHF
- | TRBJ2-3 | TRBV7-2 | - | TGTGCCAGCAGCCGGGCGGGATCTAGCACAGATACGCAGTATTTT | CASSRAGSSTDTQYF
few | TRBJ1-1 | TRBV6-5 | TRBD1 | TGTGCCAGCAGTTACTCGACAGGGACGATGGCTTTCTTT | CASSYSTGTMAFF
few | TRBJ2-1 | TRBV5-1 | - | TGCGCCAGCAGCTTGCGCGGGACCCAGAGCTCCTACAATGAGCAGTTCTTC | CASSLRGTQSSYNEQFF
few | TRBJ2-1 | TRBV9 | - | TGTGCCAGCAGCGTATCCAGATACAATGAGCAGTTCTTC | CASSVSRYNEQFF
few | TRBJ2-7 | TRBV5-4 | - | TGTGCCAGCAGCTCCTCAGGCACACTCTCCTACGAGCAGTACTTC | CASSSSGTLSYEQYF
- | TRBJ1-3 | TRBV10-3 | - | TGTGCCATCAGTGAGAGCCAGGGGAGCGGAAACACCATATATTTT | CAISESQGSGNTIYF
- | TRBJ2-1 | TRBV4-2 | TRBD2 | TGTGCCAGCAGCCAAGATCCGACTAGCGGGGGGTCCCAGCAGTTCTTC | CASSQDPTSGGSQQFF
few | TRBJ2-2 | TRBV7-2 | TRBD1 | TGTGCCAGTCGACTTAGAGGACAGGGCGGCACCGGGGAGCTGTTTTTT | CASRLRGQGGTGELFF
- | TRBJ2-6 | TRBV27 | - | TGTGCCAGCAGCCGGACAGCCTTGTCTGGGGCCAACGTCCTGACTTTC | CASSRTALSGANVLTF